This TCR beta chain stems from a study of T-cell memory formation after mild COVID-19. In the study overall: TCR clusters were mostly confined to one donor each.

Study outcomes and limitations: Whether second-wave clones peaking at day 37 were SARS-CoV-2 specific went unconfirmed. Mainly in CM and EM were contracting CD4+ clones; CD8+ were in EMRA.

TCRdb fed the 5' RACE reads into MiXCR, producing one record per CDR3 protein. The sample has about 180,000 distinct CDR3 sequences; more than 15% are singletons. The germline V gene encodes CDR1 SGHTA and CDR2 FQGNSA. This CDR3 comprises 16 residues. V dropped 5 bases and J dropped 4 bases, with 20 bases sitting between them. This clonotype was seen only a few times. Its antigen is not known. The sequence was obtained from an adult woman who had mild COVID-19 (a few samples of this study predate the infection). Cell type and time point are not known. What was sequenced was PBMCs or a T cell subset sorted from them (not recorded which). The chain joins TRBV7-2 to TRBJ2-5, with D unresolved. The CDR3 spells CASSPKYLGPGETQYF. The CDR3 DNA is TGTGCCAGCAGCCCGAAGTACTTAGGGCCGGGAGAGACCCAGTACTTC. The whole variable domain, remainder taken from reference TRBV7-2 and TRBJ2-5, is GAGVSQSPSNKVTEKGKDVELRCDPISGHTALYWYRQSLGQGLEFLIYFQGNSAPDKSGLPSDRFSAERTGGSVSTLTIQRTQQEDSAVYLCASSPKYLGPGETQYFGPGTRLLVL.